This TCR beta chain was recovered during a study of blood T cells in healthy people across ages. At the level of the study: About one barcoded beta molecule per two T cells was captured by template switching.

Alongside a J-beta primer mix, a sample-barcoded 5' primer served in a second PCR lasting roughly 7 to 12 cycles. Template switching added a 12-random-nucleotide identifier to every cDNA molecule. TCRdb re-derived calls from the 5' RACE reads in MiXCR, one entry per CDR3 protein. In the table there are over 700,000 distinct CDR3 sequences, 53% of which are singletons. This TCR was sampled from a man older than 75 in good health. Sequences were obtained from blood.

As DNA, the CDR3 is TGCGCCAGCAGCTCCTTACCGGGACAGGGACGTGGTGGCACAGATACGCAGTATTTT. This codes for CASSSLPGQGRGGTDTQYF. V usage is TRBV5-1 and J usage is TRBJ2-3; 9 bases line up with TRBD1. This CDR3 is 19 amino acids long. Germline trimming cut 3 bases from V and 1 base from J; bases unmatched to any gene: 15. Germline CDR1 and CDR2: SGHRS and YFSETQ.